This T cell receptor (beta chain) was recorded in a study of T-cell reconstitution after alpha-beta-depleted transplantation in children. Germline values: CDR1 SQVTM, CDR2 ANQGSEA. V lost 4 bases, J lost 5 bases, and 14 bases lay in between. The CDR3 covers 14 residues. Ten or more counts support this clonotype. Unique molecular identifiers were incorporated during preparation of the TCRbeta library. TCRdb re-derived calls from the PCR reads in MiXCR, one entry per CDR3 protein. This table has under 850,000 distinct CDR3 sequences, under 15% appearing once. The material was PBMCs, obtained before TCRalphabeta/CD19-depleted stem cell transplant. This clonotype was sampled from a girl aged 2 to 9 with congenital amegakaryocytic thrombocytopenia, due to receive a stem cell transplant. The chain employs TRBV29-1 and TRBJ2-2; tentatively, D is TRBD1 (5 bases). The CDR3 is CSVGFSSGTGELFF. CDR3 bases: TGCAGCGTTGGTTTTTCATCAGGGACCGGGGAGCTGTTTTTT.